Below, 31 T cell receptor beta chains from the same sample are listed, as sequenced in a study of cytomegalovirus exposure and HLA in healthy donors. The assay was immunoSEQ multiplex PCR, and TCRdb's table has in-frame clones only and misses some. Among 210,000 or so clones listed, 88% were seen once. Input material: PBMCs. The receptors come from a woman younger than 35 in good health and CMV-seronegative.

This sequence joins TRBV18 and TRBJ2-7; 11 bases align to TRBD1. This CDR3 contains 15 residues. V was pared by 3 bases and J by 7 bases, with 8 bases of the junction left unmatched. The germline V gene has CDR1 KGHSH and CDR2 LQKENI. The CDR3 sequence is CASSPFPGQGEEQYF. Written as DNA, the CDR3 is TGTGCCAGCTCACCTTTCCCGGGACAGGGGGAAGAGCAGTACTTC.

The rearrangement links TRBV28 to TRBJ1-5; TRBD1 agrees at 8 bases. CDR1 and CDR2 (germline): MDHEN, SYDVKM. The CDR3 contains 18 residues. V shed 8 bases and J 0 bases; nucleotides not matched to a gene: 15. CDR3 amino acids: CASCKGQGRQNSNQPQHF. Here the CDR3 DNA reads TGTGCCAGCTGCAAAGGACAGGGTAGGCAGAATAGCAATCAGCCCCAGCATTTT.

The chain couples TRBV5-1 to TRBJ2-1; 14 bases match TRBD2. The CDR3 extends over 18 amino acids. Germline assignment: CDR1 SGHRS and CDR2 YFSETQ. With V trimmed by 4 bases and J by 7 bases, 13 bases remained unmatched. The CDR3 nucleotides are TGCGCCAGCAGCCCCGTCCCGGGACTAGCGGGAGAGGGTAATGAGCAGTTCTTC. Residues: CASSPVPGLAGEGNEQFF. The entire variable domain, with the rest obtained from reference TRBV5-1 and TRBJ2-1, is as follows: KAGVTQTPRYLIKTRGQQVTLSCSPISGHRSVSWYQQTPGQGLQFLFEYFSETQRNKGNFPGRFSGRQFSNSRSEMNVSTLELGDSALYLCASSPVPGLAGEGNEQFFGPGTRLTVL.

Turning to this clone: The junction does not match germline at one end; this may be a read error. The genes are TRBV2 and TRBJ2-7; a possible D gene is TRBD1 (6 bases). The CDR3 is 15 amino acids. Germline CDR1 is SNHLY and CDR2 is FYNNEI. The CDR3 sequence is CATSDTGSSSYEQYF. CDR3 in DNA: TGTGCCACCAGTGATACAGGGTCGAGCTCCTACGAGCAGTACTTC. Using reference TRBV2 and TRBJ2-7 for the parts outside the CDR3, the full variable domain is EPEVTQTPSHQVTQMGQEVILRCVPISNHLYFYWYRQILGQKVEFLVSFYNNEISEKSEIFDDQFSVERPDGSNFTLKIRSTKLEDSAMYFCATSDTGSSSYEQYFGPGTRLTVT.

The rearrangement joins TRBV27 to TRBJ2-7, with 9 bases aligning to TRBD1. The germline CDR1 and CDR2 sequences are MNHEY and SMNVEV (reference sequence). V was pared by 3 bases and J by 5 bases, with 14 bases of the junction left unmatched. The CDR3 sequence is 17 residues long. CDR3 in amino acids: CASSFWGDRGGFHEQYF. The DNA for the CDR3 is TGTGCCAGCAGTTTTTGGGGCGACAGGGGGGGGTTTCACGAGCAGTACTTC.

The J gene is TRBJ2-2, the V gene TRBV29-1; 12 positions agree with TRBD1. The CDR3 sequence is 14 residues long. Germline V gives CDR1 SQVTM, CDR2 ANQGSEA. The V and J ends lost 6 bases and 3 bases, in that order; junction bases with no gene match: 2. CDR3 region: CSVGTGGDTGELFF. The CDR3 DNA follows: TGCAGCGTCGGGACAGGGGGCGACACCGGGGAGCTGTTTTTT.

The rearrangement joins TRBV19 to TRBJ1-2; TRBD1 might be the D (6 bases). The V end lost 0 bases, the J end lost 6 bases, and 17 bases lay between the germline ends. The length of the CDR3 is 16 residues. Germline V gene data show CDR1 as LNHDA and CDR2 as SQIVND (reference sequence). DNA for the CDR3: TGTGCCAGTAGTATAGATCCTAGGACAGTACAAGATGGCTACACCTTC. Residues: CASSIDPRTVQDGYTF.

This clone was seen just once. CDR3 coding DNA: TGCGCCAGCAGCCAAGATTACGGAGGGAGTAACACCGGGGAGCTGTTTTTT. As protein: CASSQDYGGSNTGELFF. The chain carries TRBV4-1 and TRBJ2-2, with a possible D match to TRBD2 (6 bases). This CDR3 spans 17 amino acids. The V end lost 0 bases, the J end lost 2 bases, and 13 bases lay between the germline ends. Germline lookup yields CDR1 MGHRA and CDR2 YSYEKL.

The CDR3 loop reads CASRVGPGSGYEQFF. The CDR3 bases are TGTGCCAGCAGAGTAGGACCCGGGAGTGGCTATGAGCAGTTCTTC. The chain uses TRBV27 and TRBJ2-1; perhaps TRBD2 as D (6 bases). Germline CDR1 MNHEY, CDR2 SMNVEV (reference sequence). Trimming removed 6 bases from V and 8 bases from J, with 20 bases in between. The CDR3 length is 15 residues.

The chain is built from TRBV28 and TRBJ1-3; maybe TRBD1 (5 bases). The V gene lost 5 bases and the J gene lost 4 bases, with 18 bases spanning the gap. This CDR3 is 16 amino acids long. From germline, CDR1 is MDHEN and CDR2 SYDVKM. In DNA, the CDR3 is TGTGCCAGCAGTGACTCCCAGGGTGGGTCCGGAAACACCATATATTTT. The encoded protein is CASSDSQGGSGNTIYF.

The chain couples TRBV28 to TRBJ2-6, with 13 nucleotides matching TRBD2. Looked up from germline, CDR1 is MDHEN and CDR2 is SYDVKM. The CDR3 is 17 residues long. The J segment lost 0 bases and the V segment lost 5 bases, leaving 1 base of the junction unmatched. CDR3 coding DNA: TGTGCCAGCAGTCGACTAGCGGGAGGCTCTGGGGCCAACGTCCTGACTTTC. Amino acid sequence: CASSRLAGGSGANVLTF.

J is TRBJ2-3 and V is TRBV29-1; 9 positions agree with TRBD2. Germline CDR1 reads SQVTM; CDR2 reads ANQGSEA. The CDR3 is 14 amino acids. V trimming: 3 bases; J trimming: 2 bases; junction bases outside the gene matches: 3. The chain's CDR3 is CSVESGRYTDTQYF. DNA for the CDR3: TGCAGCGTTGAGAGCGGGAGGTACACAGATACGCAGTATTTT.

This clone has a single count. V usage is TRBV15 and J usage is TRBJ2-1; 7 positions agree with TRBD1. Germline assignment: CDR1 LNHNV and CDR2 YYDKDF (reference sequence). The CDR3 runs to 18 residues. V was pared by 0 bases and J by 3 bases, with 11 bases of the junction left unmatched. The CDR3 protein is CATSRDREGQRNYNEQFF. The CDR3 DNA reads as TGTGCCACCAGCAGAGATCGCGAGGGACAGCGAAACTACAATGAGCAGTTCTTC.

This chain links TRBV29-1 with TRBJ1-4; TRBD1 aligns across 8 bases. Per germline, CDR1 SQVTM and CDR2 ANQGSEA. Trimming took 4 bases from V and 8 from J; bases not matched to a gene: 9. The CDR3 spans 14 residues. CDR3 nucleotides: TGCAGCGTTGGCCCATCCGGGACAGGAGAAAAACTGTTTTTT. It is translated as CSVGPSGTGEKLFF.

V gene TRBV29-1 combines with J gene TRBJ2-5, with D maybe TRBD1 (6 bases). CDR3 length: 11 amino acids. In germline, CDR1 is SQVTM, CDR2 ANQGSEA. V lost 7 bases to trimming and J lost 2 bases, with 8 bases between them. In DNA form, the CDR3 reads TGCAGCGCGGACAGTCAAGAGACCCAGTACTTC. Amino acids: CSADSQETQYF.

V usage is TRBV5-1 and J usage is TRBJ2-1; 8 bases map to TRBD2. Trimming cost V 1 base and J 4 bases; bases outside gene matches: 10. There are 17 residues in the CDR3. Germline values: CDR1 SGHRS, CDR2 YFSETQ. The CDR3 nucleotides read TGCGCCAGCAGCTTGACAACCGGGACTAGTCCTTACAATGAGCAGTTCTTC. Amino acid sequence: CASSLTTGTSPYNEQFF.

This clone occurred once. The gene calls are TRBV28 and TRBJ2-7; 12 nucleotides line up with TRBD2. The CDR3 loop spans 14 amino acids. V shed 7 bases, J shed 4 bases, and the junction held 5 bases outside the gene matches. Looked up from germline, CDR1 is MDHEN and CDR2 is SYDVKM. CDR3 loop: CASTWGLAGYEQYF. In nucleotides, the CDR3 is TGTGCCAGCACCTGGGGACTAGCGGGTTACGAGCAGTACTTC.

This chain connects TRBV10-3 to TRBJ2-7, with D uncertain. CDR1 is ENHRY, CDR2 SYGVKD, per germline. The CDR3 spans 14 residues. The V end was cut by 0 bases, the J end by 5 bases, with 11 bases between. CDR3 sequence (DNA): TGTGCCATCAGTGAGTCTTTCGAGTCTCACGAGCAGTACTTC. Encoded protein: CAISESFESHEQYF.

V is TRBV4-1 and J is TRBJ2-7; no definite D call. Per the germline V gene, CDR1 is MGHRA and CDR2 is YSYEKL. The CDR3 consists of 15 residues. V lost 1 base, J lost 3 bases, and 13 bases lay in between. The CDR3 nucleotides read TGCGCCAGCAGCCAAGGAACCGAGCCCTACTACGAGCAGTACTTC. Protein product: CASSQGTEPYYEQYF.

The chain uses TRBV28 and TRBJ1-5, with unresolved D. Germline V CDR1 and CDR2: MDHEN, SYDVKM. Trimming removed 7 bases at V and 0 bases at J, with 22 bases between. The CDR3 is made up of 18 amino acids. DNA for the CDR3: TGTGCCAGCACCACGGGATGGAGGCGGCGTAATAGCAATCAGCCCCAGCATTTT. Its protein product is CASTTGWRRRNSNQPQHF.

This clone was seen only once. The genes are TRBV7-8 and TRBJ2-7; a weak D match, TRBD2 (5 bases). CDR1 is SGHVS, CDR2 FQNEAQ, per germline. The CDR3 sequence is 14 residues long. The V gene lost 7 bases and the J gene lost 0 bases, with 13 bases spanning the gap. CDR3 amino acids: CASNPRESSYEQYF. DNA for the CDR3: TGTGCCAGCAACCCTAGGGAGAGCTCCTACGAGCAGTACTTC.

The chain joins TRBV28 to TRBJ2-7; tentatively, D is TRBD1 (5 bases). V shed 7 bases and J shed 2 bases, with 12 bases lying between them. The CDR3 contains 13 residues. Germline CDR1 and CDR2: MDHEN and SYDVKM. The CDR3 nucleotides are TGTGCCAGCACTCCGACAGAGACCTACGAGCAGTACTTC. It translates to CASTPTETYEQYF.

The V gene is TRBV11-2, the J gene TRBJ2-2; weak D call: TRBD2 (5 bases). The CDR3 has 14 amino acids. V lost 5 bases to trimming and J lost 8 bases, with 15 bases between them. CDR1 is SGHAT, CDR2 FQNNGV, per germline. The DNA of the CDR3 is TGTGCCAGCAGCGTGCCGGGGAGTCGAGGGGAGCTGTTTTTT. This encodes CASSVPGSRGELFF.

The V call is TRBV27, the J call TRBJ2-2; 10 bases align to TRBD1. V trimming: 5 bases; J trimming: 4 bases; junction bases outside the gene matches: 4. The CDR3 has 15 amino acids. Germline V gene sequence: CDR1 MNHEY, CDR2 SMNVEV (reference sequence). The CDR3 DNA sequence: TGTGCCAGCAGTAGGCGGGACAGGGGCACCGGGGAGCTGTTTTTT. Its translation: CASSRRDRGTGELFF.

V gene TRBV19 combines with J gene TRBJ1-5; D perhaps matches TRBD1 (6 bases). Trimming shortened V by 10 bases and J by 2 bases, and 15 bases separated the two germline ends. This CDR3 contains 14 residues. Germline V lookup: CDR1 LNHDA, CDR2 SQIVND (reference sequence). CDR3 nucleotides: TGTGCCACTCGAGTGGGGGCGGGCAATCAGCCCCAGCATTTT. Amino acid sequence: CATRVGAGNQPQHF.

The chain employs TRBV6-5 and TRBJ2-7; the D gene is possibly TRBD1 (6 bases). V was clipped by 2 bases and J by 2 bases, with 7 bases between them. Per germline, CDR1 MNHEY and CDR2 SVGAGI. This CDR3 has 13 amino acids. The CDR3 protein is CASSYGGPYEQYF. In DNA form, the CDR3 reads TGTGCCAGCAGTTACGGGGGCCCCTACGAGCAGTACTTC.

The rearrangement links TRBV6-5 to TRBJ2-7; 12 nucleotides agree with TRBD2. V shed 4 bases and J 5 bases; nucleotides not matched to a gene: 6. Germline assignment: CDR1 MNHEY and CDR2 SVGAGI. CDR3 length equals 15 residues. Here the CDR3 DNA reads TGTGCCAGCAGTTCTAGCGGGAGGGCCGCCGACGAGCAGTACTTC. Translation: CASSSSGRAADEQYF.

The J gene is TRBJ1-5, the V gene TRBV27, with a weak D call TRBD1 (5 bases). This CDR3 has 16 residues. Trimming removed 3 bases at V and 2 bases at J, with 14 bases between. Germline V gene data show CDR1 as MNHEY and CDR2 as SMNVEV (reference sequence). CDR3 loop: CASSFLGGGRNQPQHF. As DNA, the CDR3 is TGTGCCAGCAGTTTCCTCGGGGGGGGACGCAATCAGCCCCAGCATTTT.

CDR3 sequence reads: CASSFLAGVRETQYF. The CDR3 region has the DNA TGTGCCAGCAGCTTCCTAGCGGGAGTTCGGGAGACCCAGTACTTC. V gene TRBV5-6 combines with J gene TRBJ2-5; TRBD2 aligns across 10 bases. This CDR3 is built from 15 residues. Germline V CDR1 and CDR2: SGHDT, YYEEEE. Trimming at V came to 2 bases and at J to 5 bases, leaving 6 bases not matched to a gene.

This chain uses TRBV23-1 with TRBJ1-5; D may be TRBD1 (5 bases). TRBV23-1 is an ORF; its function is uncertain. The CDR3 totals 16 residues. V gave up 6 bases and J gave up 4 bases, with 19 bases separating them. The CDR3 spells CASSRGGTRRNQPQHF. CDR3 sequence (DNA): TGCGCCAGCAGCCGGGGGGGGACTCGACGGAATCAGCCCCAGCATTTT.

V is TRBV28 and J is TRBJ2-3, with 14 nucleotides matching TRBD2. Germline lookup yields CDR1 MDHEN and CDR2 SYDVKM. V was pared by 5 bases and J by 3 bases, with 13 bases of the junction left unmatched. The CDR3 is made up of 19 amino acids. The CDR3 sequence: CASSATVLGTSGSTDTQYF. The CDR3 DNA follows: TGTGCCAGCAGTGCCACGGTCTTGGGGACTAGCGGGAGTACAGATACGCAGTATTTT.